This TCR beta chain is drawn from a study of early T cells in non-severe SARS-CoV-2 infection. As for the study in general: Sequenced bulk RNA came from whole blood that was unsorted, and chains were unpaired. Notes on the study in general: A preference for anti-spike CD8 responses marked VDJdb matching, which missed private and CD4 specificities.

The trim removed 3 bases at V and 0 bases at J, leaving 8 bases unmatched. The CDR3 spans 18 residues. As to this clonotype: What it recognizes is unknown.

Each single cDNA molecule received a unique molecular identifier. TCRdb recomputed calls from the 5' RACE reads with MiXCR, one row per CDR3 protein. The sample records about 47,000 distinct CDR3 sequences, 9.5% to 12% being singletons. Material for sequencing was whole blood. This TCR was recovered from an adult who was a healthcare worker with PCR-confirmed SARS-CoV-2 infection or an uninfected control (not recorded which). This rearrangement joins TRBV12-3 or TRBV12-4 to TRBJ2-6, with 7 bases that match TRBD1. This CDR3 is CASSLTQGRTSGANVLTF. Written as DNA, the CDR3 is TGTGCCAGCAGTTTGACACAGGGGCGTACCTCTGGGGCCAACGTCCTGACTTTC.